This entry features one T cell receptor beta chain sequence. Its recognized antigen is unknown. No much larger clone exists at a distance of one base, and base qualities are not known. Samples labelled H came from distinct, geographically separated regions of the hepatocellular carcinoma nodule. Every patient had early-stage hepatocellular carcinoma and went to surgical resection without receiving any prior therapy. No macroscopic evidence of necrosis or hemorrhage was present in the sampled areas. In two patients, TCR sequencing (ImmunoSeq) was performed on multiple regions. Frozen resection tissue samples were collected at least 1 cm apart from each other. The DNeasy blood and tissue kit was used to extract genomic DNA from bulk tissue. TCR beta chain CDR3 regions were sequenced from genomic DNA using the immunoSEQ assay. Rearranged VDJ segments were amplified with primers annealing to V and J segments. Per the source publication's procedure: The ImmunoSeq Analyzer software was used to calculate clonality and richness metrics. Clones with differential abundance between regions were identified with Fisher's exact test combined with a beta-binomial method for additional stringency. As stored in TCRdb, this immuneACCESS dataset retains in-frame rearrangements with V and J assigned. A fraction of the clones does not appear; measured against another copy, unresolved V genes explain less than half of the discrepancy, and the remainder lacks a known reason. The D gene and trimming were derived from the DNA, and the V and J assignments and clone size from that table. This sample lists some 3,000 clones; 70% to 75% were detected once. The ten largest clones add up to around 42% of the sample.

The CDR3 runs 14 residues from the cysteine to the phenylalanine. The read is trimmed to its CDR3 DNA, 42 bases read in frame from base 1. Reading the germline V gene (reference sequence) gives CDR1 MNHEY and CDR2 SMNVEV. V and J are truncated by 6 bases and 3 bases respectively, leaving an intervening sequence of 15 bases. The data derive from a study of intratumoral heterogeneity in liver cancer. Regarding the complete study: In the full roughly 15-patient cohort, the median age was roughly 60 years and the majority of patients were male. To investigate intratumor heterogeneity, the study integrated RNA-seq, DNA sequencing, TCR-seq and SNP array data drawn from multiple regions of hepatocellular carcinoma specimens. The overall cohort comprised just over 70 multiregional samples from 14 HCC patients, with 51 tumoral and approximately 20 adjacent nontumoral regions.

Paper-wide results and their limitations: In every sequenced patient, tumor region b showed significantly fewer unique T-cell clonal expansions than tumor region a. The authors noted a relatively low number of patients and under-sampled tumor-infiltrating lymphocyte representation as limitations. Overall T cell clonality did not differ significantly between tumor regions within either sequenced patient. TCR sequencing reportedly confirmed RNA-seq-based estimates of regional differences in tumor-infiltrating lymphocyte burden.

Specimen: tumor tissue, collected before any cancer treatment. The origin of this receptor is a woman between 65 and 79 years old with hepatocellular carcinoma. This chain is built from TRBV27 and TRBJ2-7; the D region possibly corresponds to TRBD1 (6 bases align). The DNA reads TGTGCCAGCAGAAAGGAAACAGGGATCTACGAGCAGTACTTC. This gives the protein CASRKETGIYEQYF.